One sample yielded the 29 T cell receptor beta chains listed below, sequenced in a study of T cell responses to AZD1222 COVID-19 vaccine. Measured with immunoSEQ multiplex PCR; TCRdb has only the in-frame clones, and not every one. The sample holds about 150,000 clones, 80% to 95% seen once. Specimen: peripheral blood, collected 28 days after the second AZD1222 dose. These receptors were collected from an adult who received the AZD1222 COVID-19 vaccine.

J is TRBJ2-7 and V is TRBV3-1 (or the pseudogene TRBV3-2), with D unresolved. The CDR3 length is 11 residues. CDR1 is LGHDT, CDR2 YNNKEL, per germline (reference sequence). The V and J ends lost 7 bases and 2 bases respectively, with 6 bases between them. In nucleotides, the CDR3 is TGTGCCAGCATCTGCACCTACGAGCAGTACTTC. Amino acid sequence: CASICTYEQYF.

This clone was recorded only once. The genes are TRBV19 and TRBJ2-2; weak D call: TRBD1 (5 bases). Looked up from germline, CDR1 is LNHDA and CDR2 is SQIVND (reference sequence). The CDR3 sequence is 17 residues long. Trimming pared 7 bases from V and 4 bases from J, leaving 22 bases between. The CDR3 sequence: CASIWVKGLRGTGELFF. CDR3 DNA sequence: TGTGCCAGTATCTGGGTTAAAGGTCTAAGGGGCACCGGGGAGCTGTTTTTT.

The V and J genes are TRBV9 and TRBJ2-1; 7 nucleotides line up with TRBD1. Germline assignment: CDR1 SGDLS and CDR2 YYNGEE. The junction had 4 bases not matched to a gene; V was cut back by 1 base and J by 3 bases. The CDR3 has 15 amino acids. The CDR3 loop is CASSVSGTVYNEQFF. DNA for the CDR3: TGTGCCAGCAGCGTATCCGGGACAGTCTACAATGAGCAGTTCTTC.

V usage is TRBV5-6 and J usage is TRBJ2-1; tentative D call: TRBD1 (6 bases). CDR1 SGHDT and CDR2 YYEEEE come from the germline V gene. CDR3 size: 15 residues. V lost 3 bases, J lost 2 bases, and 12 bases lay in between. The CDR3 nucleotides read TGTGCCAGCAGCTCCGGGACAAACGCCTACAATGAGCAGTTCTTC. Its translation is CASSSGTNAYNEQFF.

CDR3: CASSLVGNYEQYF. CDR3 sequence (DNA): TGCGCCAGCAGCTTGGTCGGGAACTACGAGCAGTACTTC. The rearrangement links TRBV5-1 to TRBJ2-7; D is possibly TRBD2 (5 bases). Trimming left V 0 bases short and J 3 bases short, with 7 bases between. This CDR3 comprises 13 residues. In germline, CDR1 is SGHRS, CDR2 YFSETQ.

The gene calls are TRBV4-3 and TRBJ1-2, with TRBD1 matching over 12 bases. CDR1 and CDR2 (germline): LGHNA, YSLEER. The CDR3 runs to 14 residues. The V segment lost 5 bases and the J segment 7 bases; nucleotides outside the gene matches: 5. CDR3 DNA: TGCGCCAGCAGCAGGGACAGGGGGCTGAGTGGCTACACCTTC. This translates into CASSRDRGLSGYTF.

The J gene is TRBJ2-1, the V gene TRBV24-1, with D tentatively TRBD2 (5 bases). In germline, CDR1 is KGHDR, CDR2 SFDVKD. V lost 9 bases and J lost 6, with 14 bases in between. The CDR3 totals 13 residues. As DNA, the CDR3 is TGTGCCACCGGCAGAGCGGTAGGCAATGAGCAGTTCTTC. Amino acids: CATGRAVGNEQFF.

The chain uses TRBV4-1 and TRBJ1-2; no firm D call. The V and J ends lost 1 base and 2 bases respectively, with 5 bases between them. Germline V lookup: CDR1 MGHRA, CDR2 YSYEKL. This CDR3 is 13 amino acids long. The CDR3 spells CASSQGGNYGYTF. The CDR3 coding sequence is TGCGCCAGCAGCCAAGGCGGGAACTATGGCTACACCTTC.

V is TRBV6-5 and J is TRBJ1-4; a weak D match, TRBD1 (5 bases). The CDR3 spans 13 residues. The V gene lost 7 bases and the J gene lost 7 bases, with 13 bases spanning the gap. CDR1 and CDR2 (germline): MNHEY, SVGAGI. As DNA, the CDR3 is TGTGCCAGCAAGGGCGGAGGGGCTGAAAAACTGTTTTTT. This sequence encodes CASKGGGAEKLFF.

The chain couples TRBV15 to TRBJ2-7; the D gene is possibly TRBD2 (6 bases). The CDR3 runs to 16 residues. Germline values: CDR1 LNHNV, CDR2 YYDKDF (reference sequence). V was clipped by 4 bases and J by 1 base, with 17 bases between them. CDR3 DNA: TGTGCCACCAGCAAGAAGCCGGGACTTTTATCCTACGAGCAGTACTTC. Its translation is CATSKKPGLLSYEQYF.

Here the CDR3 DNA reads TGTGCCAGCAGTTTCCCGCCGGGACGGAACAATGAGCAGTTCTTC. This sequence encodes CASSFPPGRNNEQFF. This chain links TRBV27 with TRBJ2-1; D may match TRBD1 or TRBD2 (5 bases each). Deletions cut 3 bases from V and 5 bases from J, with 14 bases between. Germline V gene sequence: CDR1 MNHEY, CDR2 SMNVEV (reference sequence). The CDR3 has 15 residues.

The chain uses TRBV28 and TRBJ2-4, with 7 bases identical to TRBD2. The CDR3 is 19 residues long. Germline assignment: CDR1 MDHEN and CDR2 SYDVKM. With 4 bases clipped from V and 1 base from J, the junction kept 16 bases outside the gene matches. The CDR3 nucleotides read TGTGCCAGCAGTTACATGGGCGGGAGTATTTTCTCTGCCAAAAACATTCAGTACTTC. This sequence encodes CASSYMGGSIFSAKNIQYF.

In its sample, this clone was seen once. This chain uses TRBV10-3 with TRBJ1-5, with D possibly matching TRBD1 (6 bases). Germline V gives CDR1 ENHRY, CDR2 SYGVKD. Trimming pared 6 bases from V and 4 bases from J, leaving 10 bases between. CDR3 size: 13 residues. In DNA, the CDR3 is TGTGCCATCAGCCCAACAGGGAATCAGCCCCAGCATTTT. Its protein product is CAISPTGNQPQHF.

This chain connects TRBV4-1 to TRBJ2-7, with D possibly being TRBD1 (5 bases). Germline CDR1 MGHRA, CDR2 YSYEKL. Trimming removed 1 base at V and 7 bases at J, with 11 bases between. The CDR3 runs to 13 residues. CDR3 sequence reads: CASSQVNRPEQYF. The CDR3 DNA is TGCGCCAGCAGCCAAGTGAACAGGCCAGAGCAGTACTTC.

The rearrangement uses TRBV6-2 or TRBV6-3 and TRBJ2-7; possibly TRBD2 for D (6 bases). V was pared by 6 bases and J by 0 bases, with 15 bases between. Germline V lookup: CDR1 MNHEY, CDR2 SVGEGT. This CDR3 contains 15 residues. CDR3 in amino acids: CASSWGDGSSYEQYF. The CDR3 coding sequence is TGTGCCAGCAGCTGGGGGGACGGCAGCTCCTACGAGCAGTACTTC.

The sample holds one count of this clone. This chain connects TRBV5-3 to TRBJ1-4; 7 nucleotides match TRBD1. Being an ORF, TRBV5-3 has a function that is uncertain. Germline trimming cut 0 bases from V and 5 bases from J; bases unmatched to any gene: 10. The CDR3 extends over 17 amino acids. CDR3 coding DNA: TGTGCCAGAAGCTTGGCCCCGGGACAGTACCCGAATGAAAAACTGTTTTTT. The encoded protein is CARSLAPGQYPNEKLFF.

The V call is TRBV11-3, the J call TRBJ2-2; D gene unclear. The CDR3 consists of 13 residues. Germline V gene data show CDR1 as SGHNT and CDR2 as YENEEA. The V and J ends lost 5 bases and 3 bases respectively, with 7 bases between them. CDR3 nucleotide sequence: TGTGCCAGCAGCCCCGGGTACACCGGGGAGCTGTTTTTT. It translates to CASSPGYTGELFF.

The chain employs TRBV15 and TRBJ2-1; TRBD2 matches 12 bases. Germline V gene data show CDR1 as LNHNV and CDR2 as YYDKDF (reference sequence). Unmatched junction bases numbered 9, after V lost 0 bases and J lost 6 bases. The CDR3 runs to 18 residues. The CDR3 nucleotides read TGTGCCACCAGCAGAGATCTGGCTAGCGGGAGGGCAGGCAATGAGCAGTTCTTC. Amino acids: CATSRDLASGRAGNEQFF.

The chain couples TRBV4-1 to TRBJ1-1; a possible D gene is TRBD1 (6 bases). Germline V gene sequence: CDR1 MGHRA, CDR2 YSYEKL. V shed 1 base and J shed 8 bases, with 14 bases lying between them. The CDR3 is 14 amino acids. CDR3 coding DNA: TGCGCCAGCAGCCAAGCGACTGTGGGGGGCGAAGCTTTCTTT. Protein sequence: CASSQATVGGEAFF.

This chain uses TRBV19 with TRBJ2-7; 10 nucleotides agree with TRBD1. Germline trimming cut 6 bases from V and 3 bases from J; bases unmatched to any gene: 2. Germline V lookup: CDR1 LNHDA, CDR2 SQIVND (reference sequence). This CDR3 is built from 13 residues. For the CDR3, the DNA is TGTGCCAGTAGAAGGGACAGGGGCTACGAGCAGTACTTC. Translating it yields CASRRDRGYEQYF.

The gene calls are TRBV7-2 and TRBJ1-5; D gene ambiguous. The ends were cut back, 3 bases at V and 2 bases at J, with 11 bases in the middle. CDR3 length: 15 residues. Looked up from germline, CDR1 is SGHTA and CDR2 is FQGNSA. In nucleotides, the CDR3 is TGTGCCAGCAGCTTGTATGGCACGGGCAATCAGCCCCAGCATTTT. This sequence encodes CASSLYGTGNQPQHF. Filled out from reference TRBV7-2 and TRBJ1-5, the complete variable domain reads GAGVSQSPSNKVTEKGKDVELRCDPISGHTALYWYRQSLGQGLEFLIYFQGNSAPDKSGLPSDRFSAERTGGSVSTLTIQRTQQEDSAVYLCASSLYGTGNQPQHFGDGTRLSIL.

The chain joins TRBV2 to TRBJ2-7, with D maybe TRBD1 (6 bases). The CDR3 totals 16 residues. Trimming cost V 0 bases and J 2 bases, with 14 bases left between them. Germline CDR1 is SNHLY and CDR2 is FYNNEI. The CDR3 DNA follows: TGTGCCAGCAGTGAAGCAACAGGGTACCCAACCTACGAGCAGTACTTC. Translating gives CASSEATGYPTYEQYF.

V and J are TRBV7-9 and TRBJ2-2; TRBD1 agrees at 9 bases. V lost 4 bases to trimming and J lost 5 bases; unmatched junction nucleotides: 5. CDR1 SEHNR and CDR2 FQNEAQ come from the germline V gene (reference sequence). The CDR3 length is 15 residues. The chain's CDR3 is CASSSGTGITGELFF. CDR3 in DNA: TGTGCCAGCAGCTCTGGGACAGGGATAACCGGGGAGCTGTTTTTT.

The V gene is TRBV7-9, the J gene TRBJ1-5; a weak D match, TRBD1 (5 bases). CDR3 length: 13 amino acids. The germline CDR1 and CDR2 sequences are SEHNR and FQNEAQ (reference sequence). Trimming stripped 3 bases from V and 6 bases from J, with 9 bases between. For the CDR3, the DNA is TGTGCCAGCAGCTTGGGGGGAGGTCAGCCCCAGCATTTT. It codes for CASSLGGGQPQHF. Full variable domain (missing parts from reference TRBV7-9 and TRBJ1-5): DTGVSQNPRHKITKRGQNVTFRCDPISEHNRLYWYRQTLGQGPEFLTYFQNEAQLEKSRLLSDRFSAERPKGSFSTLEIQRTEQGDSAMYLCASSLGGGQPQHFGDGTRLSIL.

This chain links TRBV6-5 with TRBJ1-5; 8 bases agree with TRBD1. V lost 6 bases to trimming and J lost 4 bases; unmatched junction nucleotides: 8. CDR1 is MNHEY and CDR2 is SVGAGI in the germline V gene. The CDR3 is made up of 15 amino acids. CDR3 sequence: CASSLEGTGNQPQHF. The DNA of the CDR3 is TGTGCCAGCAGCCTAGAAGGGACAGGTAATCAGCCCCAGCATTTT.

The chain uses TRBV7-2 and TRBJ2-7; D unclear. CDR1 is SGHTA and CDR2 is FQGNSA in the germline V gene. The V end was cut by 0 bases, the J end by 12 bases, with 15 bases between. The CDR3 loop spans 13 amino acids. As DNA, the CDR3 is TGTGCCAGCAGCTTAGCGTTGTCGGATCTGCTGTACTTC. Translating it yields CASSLALSDLLYF.

The chain links TRBV7-3 to TRBJ2-5, with TRBD2 as a possible D gene (5 bases). The CDR3 contains 12 residues. CDR1 is SGHTA, CDR2 FQGTGA, per germline. Deletions cut 5 bases from V and 4 bases from J, with 8 bases between. The CDR3 region has the DNA TGTGCCAGCAGCCGGGGTGGAGAGACCCAGTACTTC. It encodes CASSRGGETQYF.

The chain joins TRBV9 to TRBJ2-2, with 8 bases matching TRBD1. Trimming cost V 2 bases and J 3 bases; bases outside gene matches: 6. CDR1 and CDR2 from the germline V gene are SGDLS and YYNGEE. The length of the CDR3 is 16 residues. This CDR3 is CASSVGTGPYTGELFF. The CDR3 nucleotides read TGTGCCAGCAGCGTCGGGACAGGTCCCTACACCGGGGAGCTGTTTTTT.

The V call is TRBV7-2, the J call TRBJ1-1, with 7 bases identical to TRBD1. With 0 bases clipped from V and 5 bases from J, the junction kept 3 bases outside the gene matches. Per germline, CDR1 SGHTA and CDR2 FQGNSA. The CDR3 loop spans 14 amino acids. The CDR3 region has the DNA TGTGCCAGCAGCTTAGCGCAGGGGGGGACTGAAGCTTTCTTT. Residues: CASSLAQGGTEAFF.